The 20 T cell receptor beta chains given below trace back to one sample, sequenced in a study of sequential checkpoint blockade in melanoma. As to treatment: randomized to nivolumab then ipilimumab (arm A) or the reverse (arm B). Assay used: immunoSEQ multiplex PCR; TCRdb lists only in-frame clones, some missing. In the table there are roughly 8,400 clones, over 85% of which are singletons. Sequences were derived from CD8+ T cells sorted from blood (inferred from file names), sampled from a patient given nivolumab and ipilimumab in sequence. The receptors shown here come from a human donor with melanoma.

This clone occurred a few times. CDR3 nucleotides: TGTGCCAGCTCACCCCCTAGCGGGAACTCCTACGAGCAGTACTTC. Amino acid sequence: CASSPPSGNSYEQYF. This rearrangement joins TRBV18 to TRBJ2-7, with TRBD2 matching 9 bases. V lost 3 bases and J lost 0; bases outside the gene matches: 3. This CDR3 is built from 15 residues. Germline V CDR1 and CDR2: KGHSH, LQKENI.

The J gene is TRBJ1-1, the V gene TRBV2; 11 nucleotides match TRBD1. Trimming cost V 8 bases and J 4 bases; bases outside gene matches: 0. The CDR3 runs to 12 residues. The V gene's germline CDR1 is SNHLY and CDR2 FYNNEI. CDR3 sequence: CASGQGATEAFF. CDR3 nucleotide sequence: TGTGCCAGCGGACAGGGGGCCACTGAAGCTTTCTTT.

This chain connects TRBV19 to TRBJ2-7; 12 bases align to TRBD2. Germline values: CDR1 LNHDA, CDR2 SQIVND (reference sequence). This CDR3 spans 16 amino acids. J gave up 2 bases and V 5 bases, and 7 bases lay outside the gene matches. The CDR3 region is CASSPTTSGSPYEQYF. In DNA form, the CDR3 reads TGTGCCAGTAGTCCAACGACTAGCGGGAGTCCCTACGAGCAGTACTTC.

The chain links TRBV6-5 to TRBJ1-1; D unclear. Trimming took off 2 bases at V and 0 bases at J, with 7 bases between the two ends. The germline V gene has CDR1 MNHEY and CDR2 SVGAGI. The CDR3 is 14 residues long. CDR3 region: CASSYVPVNTEAFF. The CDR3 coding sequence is TGTGCCAGCAGTTACGTCCCGGTGAACACTGAAGCTTTCTTT.

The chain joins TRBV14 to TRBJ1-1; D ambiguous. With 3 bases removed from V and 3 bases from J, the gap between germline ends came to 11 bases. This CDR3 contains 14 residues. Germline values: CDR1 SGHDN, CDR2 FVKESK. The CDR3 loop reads CASSQEEGYTEAFF. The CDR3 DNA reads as TGTGCCAGCAGCCAGGAAGAGGGTTACACTGAAGCTTTCTTT.

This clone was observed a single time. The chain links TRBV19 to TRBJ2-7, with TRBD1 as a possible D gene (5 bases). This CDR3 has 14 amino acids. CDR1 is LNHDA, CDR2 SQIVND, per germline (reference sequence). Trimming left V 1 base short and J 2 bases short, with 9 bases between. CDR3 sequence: CASSIASGTYEQYF. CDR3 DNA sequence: TGTGCCAGTAGTATAGCATCAGGGACCTACGAGCAGTACTTC.

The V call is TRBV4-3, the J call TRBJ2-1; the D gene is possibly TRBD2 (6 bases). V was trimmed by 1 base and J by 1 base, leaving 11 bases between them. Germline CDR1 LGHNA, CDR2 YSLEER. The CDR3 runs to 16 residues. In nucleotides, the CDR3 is TGCGCCAGCAGCCAAGGGGACTGGCGATCCTACAATGAGCAGTTCTTC. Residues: CASSQGDWRSYNEQFF.

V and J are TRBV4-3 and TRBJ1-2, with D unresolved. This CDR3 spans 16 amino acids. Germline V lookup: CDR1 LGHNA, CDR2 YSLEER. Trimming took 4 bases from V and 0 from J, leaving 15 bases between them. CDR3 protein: CASSPDMFSANYGYTF. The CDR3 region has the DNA TGCGCCAGCAGCCCAGATATGTTCTCAGCTAACTATGGCTACACCTTC.

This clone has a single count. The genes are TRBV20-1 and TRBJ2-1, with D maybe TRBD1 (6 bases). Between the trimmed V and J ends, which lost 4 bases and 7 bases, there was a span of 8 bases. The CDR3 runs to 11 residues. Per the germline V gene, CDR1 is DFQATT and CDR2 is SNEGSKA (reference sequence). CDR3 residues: CSATQGNEQFF. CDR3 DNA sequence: TGCAGTGCTACTCAGGGGAATGAGCAGTTCTTC.

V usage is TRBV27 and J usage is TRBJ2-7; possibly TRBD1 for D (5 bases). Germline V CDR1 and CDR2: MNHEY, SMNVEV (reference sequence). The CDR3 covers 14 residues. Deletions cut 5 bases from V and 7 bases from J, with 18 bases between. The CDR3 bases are TGTGCCAGCAGTAACAGGAAAATAAAGGGAGAGCAGTACTTC. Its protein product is CASSNRKIKGEQYF.

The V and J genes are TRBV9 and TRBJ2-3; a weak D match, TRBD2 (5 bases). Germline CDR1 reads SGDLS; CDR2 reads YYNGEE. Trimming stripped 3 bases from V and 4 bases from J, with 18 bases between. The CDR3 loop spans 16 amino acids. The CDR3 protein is CASSAEGGLWADTQYF. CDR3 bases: TGTGCCAGCAGCGCCGAAGGAGGCTTGTGGGCAGATACGCAGTATTTT.

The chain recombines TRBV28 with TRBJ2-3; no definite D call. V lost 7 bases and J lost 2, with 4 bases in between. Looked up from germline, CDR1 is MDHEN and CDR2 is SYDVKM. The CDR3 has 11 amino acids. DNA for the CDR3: TGTGCCAGCACCCACACAGATACGCAGTATTTT. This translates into CASTHTDTQYF.

The CDR3 spells CAWSPPTGHTEAFF. The CDR3 coding sequence is TGTGCCTGGAGTCCCCCGACAGGGCACACTGAAGCTTTCTTT. This rearrangement joins TRBV30 to TRBJ1-1; 7 bases fit TRBD1. Trimming cost V 2 bases and J 3 bases; bases outside gene matches: 6. The CDR3 is 14 residues long. CDR1 and CDR2 from the germline V gene are GTSNPN and SVGIG (reference sequence).

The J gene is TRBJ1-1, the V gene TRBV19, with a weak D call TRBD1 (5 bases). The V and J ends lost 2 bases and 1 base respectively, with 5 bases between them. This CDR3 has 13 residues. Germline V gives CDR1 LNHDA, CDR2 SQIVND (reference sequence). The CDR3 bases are TGTGCCAGTAGTATAACAGGGAACACTGAAGCTTTCTTT. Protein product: CASSITGNTEAFF.

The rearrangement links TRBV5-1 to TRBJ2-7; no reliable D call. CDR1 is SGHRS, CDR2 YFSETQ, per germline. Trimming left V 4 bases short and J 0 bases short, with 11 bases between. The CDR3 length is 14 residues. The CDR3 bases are TGCGCCAGCAGCCCACAGTCTCCCTCCTACGAGCAGTACTTC. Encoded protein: CASSPQSPSYEQYF.

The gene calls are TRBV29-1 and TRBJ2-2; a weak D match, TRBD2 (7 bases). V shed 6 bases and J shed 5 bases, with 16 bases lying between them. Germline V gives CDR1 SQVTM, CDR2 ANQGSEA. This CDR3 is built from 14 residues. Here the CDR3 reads CSVRGAGRTGELFF. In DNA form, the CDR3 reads TGCAGCGTCCGGGGGGCAGGGAGGACCGGGGAGCTGTTTTTT.

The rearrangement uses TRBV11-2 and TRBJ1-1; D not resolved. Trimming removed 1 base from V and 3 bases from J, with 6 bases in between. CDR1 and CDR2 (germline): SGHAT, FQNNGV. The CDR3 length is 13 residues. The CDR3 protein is CASSLAMYTEAFF. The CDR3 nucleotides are TGTGCCAGCAGCTTAGCCATGTACACTGAAGCTTTCTTT.

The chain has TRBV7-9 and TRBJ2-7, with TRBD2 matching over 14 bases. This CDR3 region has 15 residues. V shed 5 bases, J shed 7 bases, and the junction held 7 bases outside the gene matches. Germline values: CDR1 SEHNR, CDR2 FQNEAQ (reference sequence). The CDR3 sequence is CASSHGTSGGLEQYF. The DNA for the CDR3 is TGTGCCAGCAGCCACGGGACTAGCGGGGGCCTGGAGCAGTACTTC.

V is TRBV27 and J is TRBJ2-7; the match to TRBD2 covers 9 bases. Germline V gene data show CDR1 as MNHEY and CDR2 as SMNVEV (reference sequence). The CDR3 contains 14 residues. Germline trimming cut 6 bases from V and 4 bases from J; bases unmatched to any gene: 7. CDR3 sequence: CASRTSGLIYEQYF. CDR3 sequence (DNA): TGTGCCAGCAGGACTAGCGGACTAATATACGAGCAGTACTTC.

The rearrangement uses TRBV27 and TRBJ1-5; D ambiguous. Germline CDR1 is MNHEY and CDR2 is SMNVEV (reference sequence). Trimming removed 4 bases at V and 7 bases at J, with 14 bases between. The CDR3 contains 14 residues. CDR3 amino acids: CASSSSGLGQPQHF. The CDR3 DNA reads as TGTGCCAGCAGTTCCTCGGGTCTTGGGCAGCCCCAGCATTTT.